The clone carrying this T cell receptor beta chain was picked up many times. Antigen: not known. The source of the sample is a study of breast tumors, draining lymph nodes, adjacent tissues. Study-level findings and limits: Tumor and nontumor repertoires were significantly more similar in luminal-like than in basal-like breast cancer. Tumor repertoires ranked between lymph nodes and nontumor tissue in diversity, with V and J gene preferences.

Germline lookup yields CDR1 SNHLY and CDR2 FYNNEI. The ends were cut back, 7 bases at V and 4 bases at J, with 16 bases in the middle. The CDR3 is 14 residues long. TCRdb redid the calling of the multiplex PCR reads with MiXCR, one entry per CDR3 protein. This sample has over 150,000 distinct CDR3 sequences, with approximately 30% found just once. Axillary draining lymph nodes of breast cancer patients supplied the node samples. The chain links TRBV2 to TRBJ1-2; D is perhaps TRBD1 (5 bases). The sequence derives from a female donor with breast cancer. Some clones in this sample may be carry-over from other donors' samples. Sequenced sample: axillary lymph node tissue. The CDR3 DNA reads as TGTGCCAGCATCAGAGAGGGGCAGGGCTATGGCTACACCTTC. Residues: CASIREGQGYGYTF. Supplemented by reference TRBV2 and TRBJ1-2, the full variable domain reads EPEVTQTPSHQVTQMGQEVILRCVPISNHLYFYWYRQILGQKVEFLVSFYNNEISEKSEIFDDQFSVERPDGSNFTLKIRSTKLEDSAMYFCASIREGQGYGYTFGSGTRLTVV.